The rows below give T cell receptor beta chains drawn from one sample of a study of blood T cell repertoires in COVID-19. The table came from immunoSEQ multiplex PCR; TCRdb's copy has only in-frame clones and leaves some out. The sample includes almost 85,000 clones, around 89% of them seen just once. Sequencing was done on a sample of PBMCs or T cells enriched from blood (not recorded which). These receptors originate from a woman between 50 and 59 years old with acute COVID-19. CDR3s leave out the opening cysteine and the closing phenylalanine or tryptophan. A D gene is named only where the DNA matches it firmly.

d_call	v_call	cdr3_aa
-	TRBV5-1	ASSPGSGGTQY
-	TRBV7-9	ASDKMNTEAF
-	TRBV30	AWRRRVASYNSPLH
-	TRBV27	ASSFRADSYEQY
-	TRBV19	ASRGQYQETQY
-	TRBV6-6	ASSPDSSQPQH
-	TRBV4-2	ASSQGEVLSGNTIY
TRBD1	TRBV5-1	ASSSGTGALNTEAF
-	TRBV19	ASSIAGELF
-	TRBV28	ASSLPQGQYT
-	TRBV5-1	ASSLGGSLSGNTIY
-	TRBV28	ASSLFIGINYGYT
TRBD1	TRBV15	ATSSLRGDTEAF
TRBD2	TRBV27	ASRGSAGVYNEQF
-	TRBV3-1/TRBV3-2	ASSQDLGSYNEQF
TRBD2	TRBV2	ASRGLLPDEQF
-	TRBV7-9	ASSLVQAAEKLF
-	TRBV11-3	ASSFQGNQPQH
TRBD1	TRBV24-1	ATSDVGTGGTDTQY
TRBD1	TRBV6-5	ASSTGTGNQPQH
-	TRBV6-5	ASSGEYSNQPQH
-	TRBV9	ASSAQVNYGYT
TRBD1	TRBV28	ASSDGQGSPLH
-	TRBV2	ASTYARVENTGELF
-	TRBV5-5	ASSYLDPRDGYT
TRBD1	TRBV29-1	RGLIRDRAPYEQY
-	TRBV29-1	SVISGDLSYGYT
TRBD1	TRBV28	ASSSGQGYTEAF
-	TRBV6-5	AIKGEMNTEAF
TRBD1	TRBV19	ASSMQGEYYGYT
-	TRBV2	ASKEGTNTEAF
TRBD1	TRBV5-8	ASSLGQGFYGYT
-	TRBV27	ASSLMGGQVNTEAF
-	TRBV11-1	ASSLNRGEQF
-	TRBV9	ASSVADNPGNTIY
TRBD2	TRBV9	ASSVAFRVTSGSMNEQF
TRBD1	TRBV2	ASRDTGGYGYNSPLH
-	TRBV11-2	ASSSLMGRRYGYT
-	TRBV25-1	ASSEYGDTEAF
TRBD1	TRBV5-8	ASSLVRQGNQPQH
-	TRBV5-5	ASSLGASDTEAF